This entry lists 32 T cell receptor beta chains sequenced from one sample in a study of blood T cell repertoires in COVID-19. Generated by immunoSEQ multiplex PCR, the TCRdb table keeps only in-frame clones and is missing some. This sample has just over 650,000 clones, with just under 90% found just once. The sample consisted of peripheral blood. These receptors were taken from a woman younger than 30 with acute or convalescent COVID-19.

The V and J genes are TRBV5-1 and TRBJ1-2, with 7 bases fitting TRBD1. Germline lookup yields CDR1 SGHRS and CDR2 YFSETQ. CDR3 length: 17 residues. V lost 0 bases, J lost 2 bases, and 10 bases stayed unmatched. The CDR3: CASSLGGTAVPNYGYTF. CDR3 DNA sequence: TGCGCCAGCAGCTTGGGGGGGACAGCGGTTCCAAACTATGGCTACACCTTC. The full variable domain, its missing parts supplied by reference TRBV5-1 and TRBJ1-2, is KAGVTQTPRYLIKTRGQQVTLSCSPISGHRSVSWYQQTPGQGLQFLFEYFSETQRNKGNFPGRFSGRQFSNSRSEMNVSTLELGDSALYLCASSLGGTAVPNYGYTFGSGTRLTVV.

A single count supports this clone. V is TRBV2 and J is TRBJ1-5, with D perhaps TRBD1 (6 bases). Germline V gene lookup returns CDR1 SNHLY and CDR2 FYNNEI. The CDR3 sequence is 14 residues long. V was shortened by 4 bases and J by 6 bases, with 13 bases between the two germline ends. This chain's CDR3 is CASSVYREGQPQHF. DNA of the CDR3: TGTGCCAGCAGTGTGTACAGGGAGGGTCAGCCCCAGCATTTT.

The V call is TRBV9, the J call TRBJ2-3, with D unclear. V dropped 1 base and J dropped 0 bases, with 18 bases sitting between them. Germline V gives CDR1 SGDLS, CDR2 YYNGEE. This CDR3 is 18 amino acids long. In nucleotides, the CDR3 is TGTGCCAGCAGCGTAAGCCACAATGGAGTGGCTAGCACAGATACGCAGTATTTT. This translates into CASSVSHNGVASTDTQYF. Filled out from reference TRBV9 and TRBJ2-3, the complete variable domain reads DSGVTQTPKHLITATGQRVTLRCSPRSGDLSVYWYQQSLDQGLQFLIQYYNGEERAKGNILERFSAQQFPDLHSELNLSSLELGDSALYFCASSVSHNGVASTDTQYFGPGTRLTVL.

The CDR3 region is CASSQVRQLAEAFF. The CDR3 nucleotides read TGTGCCAGCAGCCAAGTAAGACAGCTCGCTGAAGCTTTCTTT. This chain links TRBV4-2 with TRBJ1-1; the D gene is possibly TRBD1 (5 bases). The CDR3 has 14 residues. V was pared by 1 base and J by 6 bases, with 12 bases between. Germline V gene data show CDR1 as LGHNA and CDR2 as YNFKEQ.

The rearrangement links TRBV9 to TRBJ1-1, with TRBD1 matching over 8 bases. Trimming at V came to 4 bases and at J to 3 bases, leaving 14 bases not matched to a gene. Germline loops: CDR1 SGDLS, CDR2 YYNGEE. The CDR3 sequence is 17 residues long. The CDR3 region has the DNA TGTGCCAGCAGCCCACGGACAGGGAAGGGAAGGGACACTGAAGCTTTCTTT. Its protein is CASSPRTGKGRDTEAFF.

The chain employs TRBV7-6 and TRBJ2-3; 7 nucleotides match TRBD1. The germline V gene encodes CDR1 SGHVS and CDR2 FNYEAQ. V lost 4 bases to trimming and J lost 3 bases; unmatched junction nucleotides: 7. The CDR3 sequence is 15 residues long. CDR3 protein: CASSSPGQRTDTQYF. CDR3 bases: TGTGCCAGCAGCTCACCGGGACAGAGAACAGATACGCAGTATTTT.

V usage is TRBV6-5 and J usage is TRBJ1-1; D might be TRBD1 (6 bases). V was pared by 6 bases and J by 1 base, with 15 bases between. This CDR3 is built from 15 residues. CDR1 is MNHEY, CDR2 SVGAGI, per germline. CDR3 sequence (DNA): TGTGCCAGCAGCTTTACTCCGGGACAGAACACTGAAGCTTTCTTT. This translates into CASSFTPGQNTEAFF.

This sequence joins TRBV5-3 and TRBJ1-5, with D unresolved. TRBV5-3 is sorted into the ORF group, with uncertain function. The V end lost 4 bases, the J end lost 0 bases, and 2 bases lay between the germline ends. CDR3 length: 12 residues. In DNA, the CDR3 is TGTGCCAGAAGCCTTAGCAATCAGCCCCAGCATTTT. It translates to CARSLSNQPQHF.

The chain combines TRBV20-1 with TRBJ1-2, with a possible D match to TRBD1 (6 bases). The CDR3 has 17 amino acids. The V gene's germline CDR1 is DFQATT and CDR2 SNEGSKA (reference sequence). The V end was cut by 3 bases, the J end by 1 base, with 21 bases between. CDR3 sequence: CSASIGQSKHFNYGYTF. CDR3 sequence (DNA): TGCAGTGCTAGTATAGGACAGTCGAAACATTTTAACTATGGCTACACCTTC.

CDR3 coding DNA: TGTGCCAGCAGTTACGCCCCAGCGTCGCCCTACGAGCAGTACTTC. Its translation: CASSYAPASPYEQYF. This chain links TRBV6-5 with TRBJ2-7; D gene uncertain. V was cut by 2 bases and J by 2 bases, with 13 bases left in between. This CDR3 is built from 15 residues. Germline values: CDR1 MNHEY, CDR2 SVGAGI.

This rearrangement joins TRBV27 to TRBJ2-5, with D uncertain. Germline loops: CDR1 MNHEY, CDR2 SMNVEV (reference sequence). This CDR3 has 12 residues. V was clipped by 5 bases and J by 2 bases, with 6 bases between them. For the CDR3, the DNA is TGTGCCAGCAGTAACAGTCAAGAGACCCAGTACTTC. This sequence encodes CASSNSQETQYF.

This clone was observed once. The J gene is TRBJ1-1, the V gene TRBV4-1, with TRBD1 matching over 7 bases. The CDR3 is made up of 16 amino acids. Germline V lookup: CDR1 MGHRA, CDR2 YSYEKL. Trimming took 1 base from V and 2 from J; bases not matched to a gene: 7. This CDR3 reads CASSQVSQGGNTEAFF. In nucleotides, the CDR3 is TGCGCCAGCAGCCAAGTCTCCCAGGGGGGAAACACTGAAGCTTTCTTT.

The chain links TRBV7-2 to TRBJ1-1; D gene ambiguous. Trimming stripped 3 bases from V and 5 bases from J, with 10 bases between. Germline loops: CDR1 SGHTA, CDR2 FQGNSA. This CDR3 spans 13 amino acids. CDR3 nucleotides: TGTGCCAGCAGCTTCCGGGTTTGGACTGAAGCTTTCTTT. Its protein is CASSFRVWTEAFF. Full variable domain (rest looked up from reference TRBV7-2 and TRBJ1-1): GAGVSQSPSNKVTEKGKDVELRCDPISGHTALYWYRQSLGQGLEFLIYFQGNSAPDKSGLPSDRFSAERTGGSVSTLTIQRTQQEDSAVYLCASSFRVWTEAFFGQGTRLTVV.

The rearrangement uses TRBV24-1 and TRBJ2-5; 9 bases line up with TRBD1. V lost 3 bases and J lost 2; bases outside the gene matches: 6. Germline V lookup: CDR1 KGHDR, CDR2 SFDVKD. This CDR3 region has 16 residues. This CDR3 is CATSDLGTGLQETQYF. CDR3 coding DNA: TGTGCCACCAGTGATCTAGGGACAGGGTTACAAGAGACCCAGTACTTC.

The chain has TRBV27 and TRBJ2-3; TRBD2 agrees at 11 bases. Germline V gene lookup returns CDR1 MNHEY and CDR2 SMNVEV (reference sequence). Losses at the gene ends were 5 bases for V and 2 bases for J; bases not matched to a gene: 6. The CDR3 is 16 residues long. The CDR3 here is CASSPTSGAYTDTQYF. CDR3 DNA: TGTGCCAGCAGTCCGACTAGCGGGGCATACACAGATACGCAGTATTTT.

The chain is built from TRBV19 and TRBJ1-3, with D maybe TRBD1 (6 bases). CDR3 length: 16 residues. Germline assignment: CDR1 LNHDA and CDR2 SQIVND (reference sequence). V gave up 7 bases and J gave up 2 bases, with 18 bases separating them. The CDR3 protein is CASTPTQGNAGNTIYF. Here the CDR3 DNA reads TGTGCCAGTACCCCCACACAGGGTAACGCTGGAAACACCATATATTTT. Looking up the rest from reference TRBV19 and TRBJ1-3 gives the full variable domain: DGGITQSPKYLFRKEGQNVTLSCEQNLNHDAMYWYRQDPGQGLRLIYYSQIVNDFQKGDIAEGYSVSREKKESFPLTVTSAQKNPTAFYLCASTPTQGNAGNTIYFGEGSWLTVV.

J is TRBJ2-2 and V is TRBV3-1 (or the pseudogene TRBV3-2); 9 nucleotides align to TRBD1. Germline values: CDR1 LGHDT, CDR2 YNNKEL (reference sequence). CDR3 length equals 15 residues. Trimming at V came to 3 bases and at J to 7 bases, leaving 6 bases not matched to a gene. CDR3 bases: TGTGCCAGCAGCCACCACAGGGGGCGTAGCGGGGAGCTGTTTTTT. Encoded protein: CASSHHRGRSGELFF.

The chain combines TRBV3-1 (or the pseudogene TRBV3-2) with TRBJ1-2; no clear D gene. The V and J ends lost 4 bases and 0 bases respectively, with 9 bases between them. CDR1 and CDR2 from the germline V gene are LGHDT and YNNKEL (reference sequence). The CDR3 extends over 14 amino acids. This CDR3 is CASSPLTANYGYTF. The CDR3 coding sequence is TGTGCCAGCAGCCCCCTCACAGCTAACTATGGCTACACCTTC.

V is TRBV7-9 and J is TRBJ1-1, with unresolved D. CDR1 and CDR2 from the germline V gene are SEHNR and FQNEAQ (reference sequence). V gave up 7 bases and J gave up 3 bases, with 12 bases separating them. CDR3 length equals 13 residues. CDR3 loop: CASIPAEYTEAFF. DNA of the CDR3: TGTGCCAGCATCCCTGCGGAGTACACTGAAGCTTTCTTT.

The chain recombines TRBV5-1 with TRBJ1-1; D is perhaps TRBD1 (6 bases). V lost 4 bases and J lost 6, with 22 bases in between. The CDR3 totals 16 residues. The germline V gene encodes CDR1 SGHRS and CDR2 YFSETQ. Written as DNA, the CDR3 is TGCGCCAGCAGCCAGTACAGGGACCTAGTGCCGCCTGAAGCTTTCTTT. Its translation is CASSQYRDLVPPEAFF.

The chain links TRBV24-1 to TRBJ2-5; D is perhaps TRBD1 (5 bases). The CDR3 contains 14 residues. Germline assignment: CDR1 KGHDR and CDR2 SFDVKD. V lost 1 base and J 3 bases, leaving 8 bases between the germline ends. In DNA, the CDR3 is TGTGCCACCAGTGATTTTCAAGGGGAAGAGACCCAGTACTTC. Amino acids: CATSDFQGEETQYF.

The J gene is TRBJ1-1, the V gene TRBV7-9; 7 bases line up with TRBD1. V lost 5 bases, J lost 5 bases, and 8 bases stayed unmatched. Germline assignment: CDR1 SEHNR and CDR2 FQNEAQ (reference sequence). The CDR3 runs 14 residues. The CDR3 protein is CASSEKKGATEAFF. As DNA, the CDR3 is TGTGCCAGCAGCGAGAAGAAGGGGGCAACTGAAGCTTTCTTT.

This chain connects TRBV6-5 to TRBJ2-7; the match to TRBD1 covers 9 bases. This CDR3 is 14 amino acids long. The J segment lost 2 bases and the V segment lost 5 bases, leaving 4 bases of the junction unmatched. Germline assignment: CDR1 MNHEY and CDR2 SVGAGI. The CDR3 spells CASSPDRGAYEQYF. In DNA form, the CDR3 reads TGTGCCAGCAGTCCCGACAGGGGGGCCTACGAGCAGTACTTC.

As for this clone: The same CDR3 also results from other DNA sequences found in this sample. This sequence joins TRBV13 and TRBJ1-1; TRBD1 might be the D (5 bases). Germline V gene sequence: CDR1 PRHDT, CDR2 FYEKMQ (reference sequence). This CDR3 spans 13 amino acids. V lost 5 bases and J 1 base, leaving 8 bases between the germline ends. The CDR3 DNA follows: TGTGCCAGCAGCCCAACAGGGAACACTGAAGCTTTCTTT. Its translation is CASSPTGNTEAFF. Using reference TRBV13 and TRBJ1-1 for the parts outside the CDR3, the full variable domain is AAGVIQSPRHLIKEKRETATLKCYPIPRHDTVYWYQQGPGQDPQFLISFYEKMQSDKGSIPDRFSAQQFSDYHSELNMSSLELGDSALYFCASSPTGNTEAFFGQGTRLTVV.

In this sample, this clone turned up a few times. V and J are TRBV6-6 and TRBJ1-5; D is undetermined. The length of the CDR3 is 15 residues. Trimming cost V 2 bases and J 1 base, with 9 bases left between them. The germline V gene has CDR1 MNHNY and CDR2 SVGAGI (reference sequence). Here the CDR3 reads CASSYNSGSNQPQHF. The DNA for the CDR3 is TGTGCCAGCAGTTACAACAGTGGGAGCAATCAGCCCCAGCATTTT.

This chain connects TRBV7-3 to TRBJ2-1; D call uncertain. The V gene's germline CDR1 is SGHTA and CDR2 FQGTGA. The CDR3 extends over 15 amino acids. V was trimmed by 2 bases and J by 0 bases, leaving 8 bases between them. CDR3: CASSLGYYSYNEQFF. The CDR3 bases are TGTGCCAGCAGCTTAGGTTACTACTCCTACAATGAGCAGTTCTTC.

CDR3 region: CASSRTPLDTEAFF. CDR3 bases: TGCGCCAGCAGCCGGACACCCCTAGACACTGAAGCTTTCTTT. The rearrangement uses TRBV5-1 and TRBJ1-1; D possibly corresponds to TRBD1 (5 bases). CDR1 and CDR2 (germline): SGHRS, YFSETQ. CDR3 size: 14 residues. V was clipped by 4 bases and J by 3 bases, with 13 bases between them.

The V call is TRBV6-5, the J call TRBJ1-2; weak D call: TRBD1 (6 bases). Germline assignment: CDR1 MNHEY and CDR2 SVGAGI. The CDR3 extends over 14 amino acids. V was trimmed by 5 bases and J by 0 bases, leaving 10 bases between them. In nucleotides, the CDR3 is TGTGCCAGCAGTCGGGACACCCCTAACTATGGCTACACCTTC. Translated: CASSRDTPNYGYTF.

The CDR3 here is CASSFDRSAGNTIYF. The CDR3 nucleotides are TGTGCCAGCAGCTTTGACAGGTCGGCTGGAAACACCATATATTTT. The gene calls are TRBV7-2 and TRBJ1-3; D possibly corresponds to TRBD1 (6 bases). V was trimmed by 3 bases and J by 2 bases, leaving 11 bases between them. Germline CDR1 is SGHTA and CDR2 is FQGNSA. The CDR3 runs 15 residues.

Written as DNA, the CDR3 is TGTGCCAGCAGCCAAGGATTAACCCAGGGCGATGGCTACACCTTC. This codes for CASSQGLTQGDGYTF. The J gene is TRBJ1-2, the V gene TRBV3-1 (or the pseudogene TRBV3-2), with D maybe TRBD1 (5 bases). CDR1 and CDR2 from the germline V gene are LGHDT and YNNKEL (reference sequence). V shed 1 base and J shed 6 bases, with 15 bases lying between them. The CDR3 runs to 15 residues.

The V gene is TRBV6-5, the J gene TRBJ1-2, with a tentative D call TRBD1 (6 bases). The CDR3 has 13 amino acids. Trimming took 6 bases from V and 5 from J, leaving 13 bases between them. Germline values: CDR1 MNHEY, CDR2 SVGAGI. CDR3 bases: TGTGCCAGCAGCACCGGGACACCGTATGGCTACACCTTC. Protein sequence: CASSTGTPYGYTF.

The chain has TRBV5-1 and TRBJ1-6; tentatively, D is TRBD1 (6 bases). Germline-derived CDR1 and CDR2 are SGHRS and YFSETQ. V was trimmed by 2 bases and J by 14 bases, leaving 11 bases between them. CDR3 length: 12 residues. The CDR3 DNA reads TGCGCCAGCAGCTTCCTCCCAGGGGCCCTCCACTTT. Its translation is CASSFLPGALHF.